This T cell receptor (beta chain) is drawn from a study of T cell repertoires in cytomegalovirus infection. On this clonotype: The antigen is not known.

CDR1 and CDR2 (germline): MNHEY, SMNVEV (reference sequence). The V and J ends lost 0 bases and 2 bases respectively, with 14 bases between them. This CDR3 comprises 17 residues. Each CDR3 protein is one row after TCRdb ran MiXCR on the reads. The sample yields hundreds of thousands of distinct CDR3 sequences, about 33% seen once. The gene calls are TRBV27 and TRBJ1-3; D ambiguous. This receptor was identified in a human donor in good health (CMV status not recorded). Some clones in this sample may be carry-over from other donors' samples. The specimen was cultured PBMCs, collected from culture after CMV antigen stimulation. Here the CDR3 reads CASSLSGRLYTGNTIYF. For the CDR3, the DNA is TGTGCCAGCAGTTTATCCGGCAGATTATACACTGGAAACACCATATATTTT.